The clone carrying this T cell receptor beta chain was picked up one time. Its specificity is unknown. The data originate from a study of shared clonotypes between healthy human individuals. TCRdb keeps only in-frame clones here, not all; method: immunoSEQ multiplex PCR. The sample lists roughly 2.2 million clones, under 95% seen once, with 0.37% in the top ten. Germline V gene lookup returns CDR1 SGHKS and CDR2 YYEKEE (reference sequence). V lost 4 bases and J 2 bases, leaving 13 bases between the germline ends. This CDR3 region has 15 residues. General study findings and limits: What rarefaction showed was incomplete sorted-subset sequencing despite large depth.

The chain uses TRBV5-5 and TRBJ1-5; weak D call: TRBD1 (5 bases). Sample: naive CD4+ T cells from PBMCs. Subset here: CD45RA+ positively selected. The TCR comes from a man between 18 and 35 years old in good health. Some clones in this sample may be carry-over from other donors' samples. The CDR3 is CASSTTIGGNQPQHF. The CDR3 DNA sequence: TGTGCCAGCAGCACTACCATAGGGGGCAATCAGCCCCAGCATTTT.